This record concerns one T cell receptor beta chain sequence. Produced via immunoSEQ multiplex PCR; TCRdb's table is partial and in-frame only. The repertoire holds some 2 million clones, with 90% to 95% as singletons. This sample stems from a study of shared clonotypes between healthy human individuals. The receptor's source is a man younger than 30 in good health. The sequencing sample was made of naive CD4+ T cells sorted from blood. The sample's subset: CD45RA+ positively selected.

CDR3: CASSPLERSGSQGEQYF. As DNA, the CDR3 is TGTGCCAGCAGTCCCCTGGAGCGAAGCGGGAGCCAGGGCGAGCAGTACTTC. The rearrangement uses TRBV27 and TRBJ2-7, with 8 bases identical to TRBD2. CDR1 MNHEY and CDR2 SMNVEV come from the germline V gene (reference sequence). Trimming took 5 bases from V and 6 from J; bases not matched to a gene: 18. This CDR3 has 17 amino acids.